The following is a T cell receptor (beta chain) sequence with its context. Its antigen is unidentified. This entry comes from a study of identifying expanded T cells in peripheral blood. The protocol was immunoSEQ multiplex PCR, while the TCRdb copy is restricted to in-frame clones and leaves out a portion. This sample has about 85,000 clones; about 88% occur once, and the top ten carry 15% to 20%. The CDR3 has 15 amino acids. With V trimmed by 2 bases and J by 5 bases, 6 bases remained unmatched. Germline lookup yields CDR1 SGHRS and CDR2 YFSETQ. Points from the study as a whole: Differentially abundant clones: roughly 1.2 between replicates, 15 to 17 at two to three weeks, 19 to 20 at four. Clone count variance between roughly 2-week samples rose with total template count.

V and J are TRBV5-1 and TRBJ2-1; 8 bases line up with TRBD2. Sequenced input: blood. The receptor's source is a person aged 18 to 69 in good health. Here the CDR3 reads CASSLLGLVNNEQFF. The CDR3 region has the DNA TGCGCCAGCAGCTTACTGGGACTAGTCAACAATGAGCAGTTCTTC.